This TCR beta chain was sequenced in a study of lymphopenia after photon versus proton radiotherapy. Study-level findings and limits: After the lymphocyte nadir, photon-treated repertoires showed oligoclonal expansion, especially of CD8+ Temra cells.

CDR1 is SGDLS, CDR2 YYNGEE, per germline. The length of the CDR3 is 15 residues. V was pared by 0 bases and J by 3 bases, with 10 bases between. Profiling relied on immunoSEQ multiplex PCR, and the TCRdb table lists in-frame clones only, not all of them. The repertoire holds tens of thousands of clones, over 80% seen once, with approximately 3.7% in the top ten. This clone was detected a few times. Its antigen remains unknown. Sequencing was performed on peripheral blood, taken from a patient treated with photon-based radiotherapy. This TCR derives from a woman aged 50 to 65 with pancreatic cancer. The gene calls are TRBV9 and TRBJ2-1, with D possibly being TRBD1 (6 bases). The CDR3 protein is CASSVEAGDYNEQFF. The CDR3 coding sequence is TGTGCCAGCAGCGTAGAAGCAGGGGACTACAATGAGCAGTTCTTC.